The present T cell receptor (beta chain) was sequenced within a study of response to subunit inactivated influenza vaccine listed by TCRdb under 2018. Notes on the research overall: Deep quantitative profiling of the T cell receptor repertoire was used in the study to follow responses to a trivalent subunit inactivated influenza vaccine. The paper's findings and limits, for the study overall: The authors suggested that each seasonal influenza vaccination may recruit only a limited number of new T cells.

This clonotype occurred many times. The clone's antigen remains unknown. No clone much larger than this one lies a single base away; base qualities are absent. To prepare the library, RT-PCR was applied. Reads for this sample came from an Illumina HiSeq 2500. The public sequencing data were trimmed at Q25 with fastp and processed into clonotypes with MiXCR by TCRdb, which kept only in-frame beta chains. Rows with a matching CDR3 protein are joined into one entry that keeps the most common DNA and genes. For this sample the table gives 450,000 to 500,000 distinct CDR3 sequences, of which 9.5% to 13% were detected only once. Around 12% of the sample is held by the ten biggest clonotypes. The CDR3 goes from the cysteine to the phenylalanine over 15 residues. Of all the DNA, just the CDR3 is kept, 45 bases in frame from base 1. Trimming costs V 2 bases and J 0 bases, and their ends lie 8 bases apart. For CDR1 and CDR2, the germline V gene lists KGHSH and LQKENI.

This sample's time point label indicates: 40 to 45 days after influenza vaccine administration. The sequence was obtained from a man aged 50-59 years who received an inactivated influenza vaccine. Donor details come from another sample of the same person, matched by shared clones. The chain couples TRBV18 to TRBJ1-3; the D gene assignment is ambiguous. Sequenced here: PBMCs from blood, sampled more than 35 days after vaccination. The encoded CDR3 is CASSPSSSSGNTIYF. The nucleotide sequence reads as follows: TGTGCCAGCTCACCATCCTCATCCTCTGGAAACACCATATATTTT.